This TCR beta chain was recorded in a study of T cell repertoires in cytomegalovirus infection. Overall study context: Selected CMV epitopes included recently identified HLA-C-restricted ones as well as well-studied HLA-B-restricted ones. Matching HLA type, along with CMV infection, was indicated by public TCR beta signatures. Points from the study as a whole: HLA-C-restricted, CMV-specific TCR beta clonotypes were dominant ex vivo. CMV carriers with the relevant HLA were identified by cumulative public TCR beta family frequency.

From the reads, TCRdb called clonotypes with MiXCR, one entry per CDR3 protein. This table holds 75,000 to 95,000 distinct CDR3 sequences, about half found once. A word on this clonotype: Its antigen is as yet unknown.

Source: CD8+ T cells from cultured PBMCs, taken from culture after CMV antigen stimulation. This receptor was identified in a human donor in good health (CMV status not recorded). Some clones in this sample may be carry-over from other donors' samples.

CDR3 sequence: CASSLTPDSDTQYF. CDR3 coding DNA: TGTGCCAGCAGCTTAACCCCCGATTCAGATACGCAGTATTTT. This chain joins TRBV7-6 and TRBJ2-3; no clear D. This CDR3 region has 14 residues. Germline V CDR1 and CDR2: SGHVS, FNYEAQ. V dropped 2 bases and J dropped 4 bases, with 10 bases sitting between them. Supplemented by reference TRBV7-6 and TRBJ2-3, the full variable domain reads GAGVSQSPRYKVTKRGQDVALRCDPISGHVSLYWYRQALGQGPEFLTYFNYEAQQDKSGLPNDRFSAERPEGSISTLTIQRTEQRDSAMYRCASSLTPDSDTQYFGPGTRLTVL.